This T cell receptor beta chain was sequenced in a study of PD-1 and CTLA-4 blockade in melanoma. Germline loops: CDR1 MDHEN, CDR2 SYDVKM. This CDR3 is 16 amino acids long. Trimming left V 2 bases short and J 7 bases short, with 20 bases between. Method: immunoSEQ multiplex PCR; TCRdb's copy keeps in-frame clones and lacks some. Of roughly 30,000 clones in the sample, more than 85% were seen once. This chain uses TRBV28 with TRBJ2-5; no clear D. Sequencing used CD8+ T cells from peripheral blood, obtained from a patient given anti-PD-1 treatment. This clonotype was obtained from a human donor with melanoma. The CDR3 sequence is CASSLRRVGDWGTQYF. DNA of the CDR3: TGTGCCAGCAGTTTACGTCGGGTGGGTGACTGGGGGACCCAGTACTTC.